This passage covers 32 T cell receptor beta chains from one sample sequenced in a study of T cell responses to AZD1222 COVID-19 vaccine. Repertoires were generated with immunoSEQ multiplex PCR, while TCRdb's copy carries only in-frame clones and drops some. Of 100,000 to 150,000 clones in the sample, around 85% are singletons; the top ten hold about 4.3%. This specimen was peripheral blood, taken 28 days after the second AZD1222 dose. These receptors were collected from an adult who received the AZD1222 COVID-19 vaccine.

This chain links TRBV19 with TRBJ2-1; D is possibly TRBD2 (6 bases). CDR3 length: 15 residues. Germline V CDR1 and CDR2: LNHDA, SQIVND (reference sequence). The CDR3 sequence is CATGGLSDSYNEQFF. The CDR3 DNA sequence: TGTGCGACCGGAGGGCTGTCAGACTCCTACAATGAGCAGTTCTTC.

The V gene is TRBV6-5, the J gene TRBJ2-1; 10 bases map to TRBD2. The V and J ends lost 6 bases and 7 bases, in that order; junction bases with no gene match: 9. CDR3 size: 15 residues. Germline CDR1 reads MNHEY; CDR2 reads SVGAGI. The CDR3 loop is CASSSSSGGPNEQFF. CDR3 DNA: TGTGCCAGCAGCTCATCTAGCGGGGGCCCGAATGAGCAGTTCTTC.

The gene calls are TRBV2 and TRBJ1-2; a weak D match, TRBD1 (5 bases). The CDR3 has 11 amino acids. The V gene lost 4 bases and the J gene lost 8 bases, with 8 bases spanning the gap. Germline-derived CDR1 and CDR2 are SNHLY and FYNNEI. CDR3 bases: TGTGCCAGCAGTGCAGGGTTGGGCTACACCTTC. It yields the protein CASSAGLGYTF.

This chain joins TRBV10-3 and TRBJ2-7, with a possible D match to TRBD1 (5 bases). CDR3 size: 15 residues. V was pared by 6 bases and J by 1 base, with 16 bases between. The germline V gene has CDR1 ENHRY and CDR2 SYGVKD. For the CDR3, the DNA is TGTGCCATCAGCGCCAGGGATTTGGTTTCCTACGAGCAGTACTTC. This codes for CAISARDLVSYEQYF.

This clone occurred a few times. The V call is TRBV10-3, the J call TRBJ1-2, with TRBD1 matching 9 bases. CDR1 and CDR2 (germline): ENHRY, SYGVKD. The CDR3 loop spans 16 amino acids. V shed 3 bases and J 6 bases; nucleotides not matched to a gene: 11. This CDR3 reads CAISESSGQGANGYTF. In DNA, the CDR3 is TGTGCCATCAGTGAATCCTCGGGACAGGGCGCGAATGGCTACACCTTC.

This rearrangement joins TRBV12-3 or TRBV12-4 to TRBJ1-2; 7 bases line up with TRBD1. V dropped 6 bases and J dropped 4; count of bases not matched to a gene: 2. The CDR3 covers 12 residues. CDR3 region: CASRQGSYGYTF. The CDR3, as DNA: TGTGCCAGCAGACAGGGGAGCTATGGCTACACCTTC.

V gene TRBV25-1 combines with J gene TRBJ1-5, with D perhaps matching TRBD1 (5 bases). Per the germline V gene, CDR1 is MGHDK and CDR2 is SYGVNS. CDR3 length: 13 amino acids. V was trimmed by 9 bases and J by 7 bases, leaving 16 bases between them. In DNA form, the CDR3 reads TGTGCCAGGAACTGCCGGGGGGAACAGCCCCAGCATTTT. This codes for CARNCRGEQPQHF.

The gene calls are TRBV6-5 and TRBJ2-1, with TRBD2 identical over 8 bases. This CDR3 has 14 residues. Germline values: CDR1 MNHEY, CDR2 SVGAGI. V gave up 4 bases and J gave up 5 bases; unmatched junction bases: 4. Written as DNA, the CDR3 is TGTGCCAGCAGTTCTGCGGGGGGAAACAATGAGCAGTTCTTC. Translating gives CASSSAGGNNEQFF.

This rearrangement joins TRBV15 to TRBJ2-1; 12 nucleotides align to TRBD2. With V trimmed by 5 bases and J by 6 bases, 8 bases remained unmatched. Germline values: CDR1 LNHNV, CDR2 YYDKDF (reference sequence). The CDR3 consists of 16 residues. Here the CDR3 DNA reads TGTGCCACCAGCTCCACGACTAGCGGGGGTACCAATGAGCAGTTCTTC. It translates to CATSSTTSGGTNEQFF. The whole variable domain, remainder taken from reference TRBV15 and TRBJ2-1, is DAMVIQNPRYQVTQFGKPVTLSCSQTLNHNVMYWYQQKSSQAPKLLFHYYDKDFNNEADTPDNFQSRRPNTSFCFLDIRSPGLGDTAMYLCATSSTTSGGTNEQFFGPGTRLTVL.

The chain combines TRBV10-3 with TRBJ1-1, with 9 bases lining up with TRBD1. In germline, CDR1 is ENHRY, CDR2 SYGVKD. V lost 3 bases and J lost 5; bases outside the gene matches: 7. This CDR3 has 15 residues. CDR3 DNA: TGTGCCATCAGTGACACTAGGACAGGGGCAACTGAAGCTTTCTTT. Encoded protein: CAISDTRTGATEAFF.

The chain recombines TRBV5-5 with TRBJ1-2, with a weak D call TRBD1 (5 bases). Trimming stripped 3 bases from V and 8 bases from J, with 14 bases between. The germline CDR1 and CDR2 sequences are SGHKS and YYEKEE (reference sequence). This CDR3 has 13 residues. CDR3 sequence reads: CASSSRQGGGYTF. CDR3 DNA: TGTGCCAGCAGCTCAAGGCAGGGCGGGGGCTACACCTTC.

V gene TRBV6-5 combines with J gene TRBJ1-6; the match to TRBD1 covers 7 bases. The length of the CDR3 is 15 residues. Germline loops: CDR1 MNHEY, CDR2 SVGAGI. V trimming: 6 bases; J trimming: 9 bases; junction bases outside the gene matches: 11. CDR3 sequence: CASRTERTGSSPLHF. DNA for the CDR3: TGTGCCAGCAGGACCGAAAGGACAGGTAGTTCACCCCTCCACTTT.

The chain combines TRBV5-6 with TRBJ2-1; D uncertain. CDR3 length: 16 residues. Germline CDR1 and CDR2: SGHDT and YYEEEE. Trimming left V 0 bases short and J 3 bases short, with 13 bases between. The CDR3 is CASSLGHGPFYNEQFF. The CDR3 coding sequence is TGTGCCAGCAGCTTGGGGCACGGACCTTTCTACAATGAGCAGTTCTTC. Complete variable domain (other parts from reference TRBV5-6 and TRBJ2-1): DAGVTQSPTHLIKTRGQQVTLRCSPKSGHDTVSWYQQALGQGPQFIFQYYEEEERQRGNFPDRFSGHQFPNYSSELNVNALLLGDSALYLCASSLGHGPFYNEQFFGPGTRLTVL.

CDR3 loop: CAISESRAQVNTEAFF. The DNA of the CDR3 is TGTGCCATCAGTGAGTCGAGAGCACAAGTGAACACTGAAGCTTTCTTT. The chain uses TRBV10-3 and TRBJ1-1; unclear D gene. The CDR3 runs 16 residues. The germline CDR1 and CDR2 sequences are ENHRY and SYGVKD. V lost 0 bases and J 0 bases, leaving 11 bases between the germline ends.

V is TRBV30 and J is TRBJ1-1, with unresolved D. With 4 bases removed from V and 2 bases from J, the gap between germline ends came to 8 bases. The CDR3 runs to 12 residues. Per germline, CDR1 GTSNPN and CDR2 SVGIG (reference sequence). The CDR3: CAWNNGNTEAFF. In DNA, the CDR3 is TGTGCCTGGAACAACGGAAACACTGAAGCTTTCTTT.

A few counts support this clone. The chain joins TRBV6-5 to TRBJ2-7; no clear D. The germline gives CDR1 MNHEY, CDR2 SVGAGI. V shed 0 bases and J shed 3 bases, with 9 bases lying between them. The CDR3 is 14 amino acids. CDR3 sequence: CASSYSKRDYEQYF. DNA of the CDR3: TGTGCCAGCAGTTACTCGAAAAGGGACTACGAGCAGTACTTC.

The chain links TRBV28 to TRBJ1-5; 10 bases align to TRBD1. Germline V gene sequence: CDR1 MDHEN, CDR2 SYDVKM. CDR3 size: 14 residues. V was clipped by 5 bases and J by 5 bases; unmatched bases: 3. CDR3 coding DNA: TGTGCCAGCAGTCCTGGGACAGGGGATCAGCCCCAGCATTTT. Translated, it gives CASSPGTGDQPQHF. The full variable domain, completed using reference TRBV28 and TRBJ1-5, is DVKVTQSSRYLVKRTGEKVFLECVQDMDHENMFWYRQDPGLGLRLIYFSYDVKMKEKGDIPEGYSVSREKKERFSLILESASTNQTSMYLCASSPGTGDQPQHFGDGTRLSIL.

V gene TRBV28 combines with J gene TRBJ2-7, with TRBD1 matching 8 bases. Looked up from germline, CDR1 is MDHEN and CDR2 is SYDVKM. The CDR3 consists of 15 residues. After removal of 6 bases from V and 0 bases from J, the junction contained 7 bases not matched to a gene. CDR3 amino acids: CASSTGDRSSYEQYF. The CDR3 nucleotides read TGTGCCAGCAGCACGGGGGACAGGAGCTCCTACGAGCAGTACTTC. Full variable domain (remainder filled in from reference TRBV28 and TRBJ2-7): DVKVTQSSRYLVKRTGEKVFLECVQDMDHENMFWYRQDPGLGLRLIYFSYDVKMKEKGDIPEGYSVSREKKERFSLILESASTNQTSMYLCASSTGDRSSYEQYFGPGTRLTVT.

In nucleotides, the CDR3 is TGTGCCAGCAGCTTTCAGGTGAACACTGAAGCTTTCTTT. Encoded protein: CASSFQVNTEAFF. The chain employs TRBV7-3 and TRBJ1-1; D is ambiguous. The CDR3 covers 13 residues. Germline values: CDR1 SGHTA, CDR2 FQGTGA. Deletions cut 3 bases from V and 0 bases from J, with 5 bases between.

The genes are TRBV6-5 and TRBJ1-1; tentative D call: TRBD1 (5 bases). CDR3 length equals 14 residues. Germline CDR1 MNHEY, CDR2 SVGAGI. Trimming left V 4 bases short and J 1 base short, with 10 bases between. CDR3 loop: CASSSSGTNTEAFF. The CDR3 nucleotides read TGTGCCAGCAGTTCTTCCGGGACGAACACTGAAGCTTTCTTT.

V and J are TRBV5-1 and TRBJ1-2; D is undetermined. Germline lookup yields CDR1 SGHRS and CDR2 YFSETQ. The CDR3 is 13 residues long. The V and J ends lost 3 bases and 6 bases respectively, with 12 bases between them. CDR3 residues: CASSSGPEDGYTF. The CDR3 bases are TGCGCCAGCAGCTCTGGGCCAGAGGATGGCTACACCTTC.

The chain has TRBV30 and TRBJ1-3; D ambiguous. The CDR3 length is 14 residues. Trimming cost V 3 bases and J 0 bases, with 9 bases left between them. The germline gives CDR1 GTSNPN, CDR2 SVGIG (reference sequence). The DNA for the CDR3 is TGTGCCTGGAGGCCGGCCCTCTCTGGAAACACCATATATTTT. This sequence encodes CAWRPALSGNTIYF.

The V gene is TRBV14, the J gene TRBJ1-1, with 7 bases matching TRBD1. The J segment lost 4 bases and the V segment lost 6 bases, leaving 20 bases of the junction unmatched. Germline lookup yields CDR1 SGHDN and CDR2 FVKESK. The CDR3 sequence is 18 residues long. CDR3 sequence reads: CASRARMRAGTAFTEAFF. The DNA for the CDR3 is TGTGCCAGCAGAGCCAGGATGAGGGCCGGGACAGCTTTCACTGAAGCTTTCTTT. The full variable domain, rest sourced from reference TRBV14 and TRBJ1-1, is EAGVTQFPSHSVIEKGQTVTLRCDPISGHDNLYWYRRVMGKEIKFLLHFVKESKQDESGMPNNRFLAERTGGTYSTLKVQPAELEDSGVYFCASRARMRAGTAFTEAFFGQGTRLTVV.

CDR3 amino acids: CATDTGLHYGYTF. The CDR3, as DNA: TGTGCCACCGACACGGGACTGCACTATGGCTACACCTTC. The V gene is TRBV19, the J gene TRBJ1-2; tentatively, D is TRBD1 (5 bases). CDR3 length: 13 residues. The germline CDR1 and CDR2 sequences are LNHDA and SQIVND (reference sequence). V gave up 10 bases and J gave up 3 bases, with 15 bases separating them.

This clone came up once. CDR3 loop: CASIHPGEALQYF. For the CDR3, the DNA is TGTGCCAGCATCCACCCCGGCGAGGCACTCCAGTACTTC. The chain has TRBV6-5 and TRBJ2-5; D is uncertain. The CDR3 length is 13 residues. V gave up 7 bases and J gave up 10 bases, with 19 bases separating them. CDR1 and CDR2 from the germline V gene are MNHEY and SVGAGI.

The rearrangement joins TRBV6-5 to TRBJ1-5, with D possibly matching TRBD1 (6 bases). CDR3 length: 13 amino acids. Germline lookup yields CDR1 MNHEY and CDR2 SVGAGI. The CDR3 coding sequence is TGTGTCTCAACAGGGTTAAAAGATCAGCCCCAGCATTTT. It is translated as CVSTGLKDQPQHF.

This chain uses TRBV3-1 (or the pseudogene TRBV3-2) with TRBJ1-2; tentative D call: TRBD1 (6 bases). This CDR3 is built from 17 residues. The germline V gene has CDR1 LGHDT and CDR2 YNNKEL (reference sequence). V lost 0 bases, J lost 8 bases, and 22 bases lay in between. The CDR3 sequence is CASSQDPFSAGDPGYTF. CDR3 in DNA: TGTGCCAGCAGCCAAGATCCGTTCTCGGCAGGGGATCCGGGCTACACCTTC.

This clone has only one observation. This chain connects TRBV7-8 to TRBJ2-7, with D uncertain. Germline V gene lookup returns CDR1 SGHVS and CDR2 FQNEAQ. V was trimmed by 8 bases and J by 7 bases, leaving 18 bases between them. CDR3 length: 13 residues. This chain's CDR3 is CASQNRGTVEQYF. The CDR3, as DNA: TGTGCCAGCCAAAACAGAGGCACAGTTGAGCAGTACTTC. The full variable domain, rest sourced from reference TRBV7-8 and TRBJ2-7, is GAGVSQSPRYKVAKRGQDVALRCDPISGHVSLFWYQQALGQGPEFLTYFQNEAQLDKSGLPSDRFFAERPEGSVSTLKIQRTQQEDSAVYLCASQNRGTVEQYFGPGTRLTVT.

The CDR3 DNA sequence: TGTGCCAGCAGCCCCGGAGGGATGGGGGAGCAGTACTTC. It specifies CASSPGGMGEQYF. V and J are TRBV6-5 and TRBJ2-7, with D tentatively TRBD2 (6 bases). CDR3 size: 13 residues. The V end lost 6 bases, the J end lost 7 bases, and 16 bases lay between the germline ends. Germline values: CDR1 MNHEY, CDR2 SVGAGI.

The chain has TRBV28 and TRBJ2-6; possibly TRBD1 or TRBD2 for D (6 bases each). CDR1 and CDR2 (germline): MDHEN, SYDVKM. This CDR3 has 17 residues. V was shortened by 3 bases and J by 4 bases, with 16 bases between the two germline ends. The CDR3 DNA follows: TGTGCCAGCAGTTTTGGTGGGGGCGCGGGAGGGGCCAACGTCCTGACTTTC. Its translation is CASSFGGGAGGANVLTF.

The V call is TRBV30, the J call TRBJ1-2; no definite D call. From germline, CDR1 is GTSNPN and CDR2 SVGIG (reference sequence). This CDR3 spans 12 amino acids. V lost 1 base and J 5 bases, leaving 8 bases between the germline ends. The CDR3 here is CAWSEEKYGYTF. CDR3 nucleotides: TGTGCCTGGAGTGAAGAGAAGTATGGCTACACCTTC.

This chain uses TRBV2 with TRBJ1-1; 11 nucleotides match TRBD1. Germline V CDR1 and CDR2: SNHLY, FYNNEI. V lost 4 bases, J lost 4 bases, and 5 bases stayed unmatched. CDR3 size: 15 residues. The chain's CDR3 is CASSGAGTGGTEAFF. Here the CDR3 DNA reads TGTGCCAGCAGTGGGGCGGGGACAGGGGGCACTGAAGCTTTCTTT.